This entry is about one T cell receptor (beta chain). The antigen remains unidentified. This sample's treatment: oral pan-JAK inhibitor, 5-10 mg twice daily. Cell sorting was applied to PBMCs, and CD4+ and CD8+ T cells were collected. Extracted RNA was reverse transcribed, and the resulting cDNA served as sequencing template. TCRdb's table, derived via immunoSEQ multiplex PCR, lists solely in-frame clones and lacks some. The top ten hold just over 1% of the sample, which has around 190,000 clones, over 55% seen once. The CDR3 is made up of 14 amino acids. Germline V gene sequence: CDR1 MNHEY, CDR2 SVGAGI. Trimming at V came to 6 bases and at J to 7 bases, leaving 5 bases not matched to a gene. The sample is drawn from a study of CD8+ T cells in alopecia areata. Study-level points and caveats: Patients shared TCRs less clearly than mice did, possibly owing to HLA. How baseline CD8+ expansion relates to response remains uncertain (there was one nonresponder). Lesional tissue from the scalp (especially in alopecia totalis/universalis) showed higher clonality than normal scalp.

The rearrangement joins TRBV6-5 to TRBJ1-6; 8 nucleotides line up with TRBD1. Here the sequenced sample was CD4+ T cells sorted from blood, taken at week 24, from a patient treated with tofacitinib. The receptor comes from a human donor with alopecia areata. CDR3 protein: CASRAGTGNSPLHF. CDR3 DNA: TGTGCCAGCAGAGCCGGGACAGGCAATTCACCCCTCCACTTT.